The next 2 T cell receptor beta chains were all read from a single sample in a study of early T cells in non-severe SARS-CoV-2 infection. One entry per CDR3 protein, called by TCRdb with MiXCR from the 5' RACE reads. Among around 61,000 distinct CDR3 sequences listed, 10% to 15% were seen once. The sample was whole blood. The receptors shown here come from an adult who was a healthcare worker with PCR-confirmed SARS-CoV-2 infection or an uninfected control (not recorded which).

About this clonotype itself: Since a much larger clone is just one base distant, this may be a read error. This chain links TRBV12-3 or TRBV12-4 with TRBJ2-1, with 10 bases fitting TRBD2. CDR3 length: 15 amino acids. CDR3 in amino acids: CASRGLAGADNGQFF. The DNA of the CDR3 is TGTGCCAGCAGGGGGCTAGCGGGAGCGGACAATGGGCAGTTCTTC.

This clonotype was detected many times. This chain links TRBV6-2 or TRBV6-3 with TRBJ2-7; 12 positions match TRBD2. The CDR3 runs to 15 residues. V was pared by 2 bases and J by 4 bases, with 3 bases of the junction left unmatched. Looked up from germline, CDR1 is MNHEY and CDR2 is SVGEGT. CDR3 in DNA: TGTGCCAGCAGTTACCAGACTAGCGGGAGATACGAGCAGTACTTC. Its protein product is CASSYQTSGRYEQYF.